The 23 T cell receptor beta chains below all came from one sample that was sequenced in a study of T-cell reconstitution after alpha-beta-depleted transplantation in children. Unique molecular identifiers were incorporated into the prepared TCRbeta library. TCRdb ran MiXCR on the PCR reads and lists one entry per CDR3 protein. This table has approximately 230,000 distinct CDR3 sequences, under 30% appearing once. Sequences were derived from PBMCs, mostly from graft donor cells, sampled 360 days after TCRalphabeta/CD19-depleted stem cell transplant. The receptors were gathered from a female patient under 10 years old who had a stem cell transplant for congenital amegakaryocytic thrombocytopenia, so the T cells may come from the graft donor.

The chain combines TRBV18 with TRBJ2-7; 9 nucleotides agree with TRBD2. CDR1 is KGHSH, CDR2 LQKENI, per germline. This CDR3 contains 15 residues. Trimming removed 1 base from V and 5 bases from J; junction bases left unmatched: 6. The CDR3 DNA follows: TGTGCCAGCTCACCACTACCTAGCGGGAACAACGAGCAGTACTTC. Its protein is CASSPLPSGNNEQYF.

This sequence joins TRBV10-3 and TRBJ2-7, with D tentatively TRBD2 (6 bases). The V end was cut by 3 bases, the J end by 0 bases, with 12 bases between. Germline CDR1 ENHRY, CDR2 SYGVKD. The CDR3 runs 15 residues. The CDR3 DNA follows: TGTGCCATCAGTGATGTAGCCGGGAGCTCCTACGAGCAGTACTTC. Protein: CAISDVAGSSYEQYF.

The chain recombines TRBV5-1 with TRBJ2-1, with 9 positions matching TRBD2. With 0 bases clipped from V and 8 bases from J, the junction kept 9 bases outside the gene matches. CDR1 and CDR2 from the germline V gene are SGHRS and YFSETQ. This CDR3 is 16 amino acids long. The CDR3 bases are TGCGCCAGCAGCTTGGGGGGCCTTGTAGCGGGAGATGAGCAGTTCTTC. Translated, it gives CASSLGGLVAGDEQFF.

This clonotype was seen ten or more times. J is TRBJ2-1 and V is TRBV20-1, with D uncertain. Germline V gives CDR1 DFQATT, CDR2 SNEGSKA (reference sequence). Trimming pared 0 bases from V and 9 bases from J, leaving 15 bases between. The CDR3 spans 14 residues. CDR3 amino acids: CSARDEPRPSEQFF. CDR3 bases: TGCAGTGCTAGAGATGAGCCTAGGCCCAGTGAGCAGTTCTTC.

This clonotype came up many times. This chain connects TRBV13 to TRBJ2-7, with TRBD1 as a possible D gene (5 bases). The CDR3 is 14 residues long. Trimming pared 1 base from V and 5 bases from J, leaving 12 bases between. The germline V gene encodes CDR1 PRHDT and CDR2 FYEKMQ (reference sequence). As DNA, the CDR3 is TGTGCCAGCAGCTTAGCAGGGTGGCATCACGAGCAGTACTTC. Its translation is CASSLAGWHHEQYF. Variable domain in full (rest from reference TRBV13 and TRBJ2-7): AAGVIQSPRHLIKEKRETATLKCYPIPRHDTVYWYQQGPGQDPQFLISFYEKMQSDKGSIPDRFSAQQFSDYHSELNMSSLELGDSALYFCASSLAGWHHEQYFGPGTRLTVT.

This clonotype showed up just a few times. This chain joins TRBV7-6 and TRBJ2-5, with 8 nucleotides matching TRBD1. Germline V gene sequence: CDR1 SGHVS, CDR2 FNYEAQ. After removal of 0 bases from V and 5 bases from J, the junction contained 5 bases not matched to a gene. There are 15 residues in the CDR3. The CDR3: CASSLAAGGRETQYF. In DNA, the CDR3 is TGTGCCAGCAGCTTAGCAGCAGGGGGCCGGGAGACCCAGTACTTC. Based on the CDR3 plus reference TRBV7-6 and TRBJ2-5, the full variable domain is GAGVSQSPRYKVTKRGQDVALRCDPISGHVSLYWYRQALGQGPEFLTYFNYEAQQDKSGLPNDRFSAERPEGSISTLTIQRTEQRDSAMYRCASSLAAGGRETQYFGPGTRLLVL.

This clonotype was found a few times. CDR3 sequence: CSVEEGGQGAEQYF. CDR3 sequence (DNA): TGCAGCGTTGAAGAGGGGGGACAGGGGGCGGAGCAGTACTTC. The genes are TRBV29-1 and TRBJ2-7; the match to TRBD1 covers 12 bases. CDR1 is SQVTM, CDR2 ANQGSEA, per germline. This CDR3 has 14 amino acids. The ends lost 0 bases at V and 7 bases at J; junction bases unmatched: 4.

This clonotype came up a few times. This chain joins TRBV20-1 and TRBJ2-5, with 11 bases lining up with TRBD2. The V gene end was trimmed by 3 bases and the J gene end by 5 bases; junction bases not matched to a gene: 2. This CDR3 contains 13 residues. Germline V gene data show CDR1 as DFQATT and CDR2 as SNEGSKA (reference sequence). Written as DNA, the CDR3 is TGCAGTGCTAGGACTAGCGGGGTTGAGACCCAGTACTTC. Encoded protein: CSARTSGVETQYF.

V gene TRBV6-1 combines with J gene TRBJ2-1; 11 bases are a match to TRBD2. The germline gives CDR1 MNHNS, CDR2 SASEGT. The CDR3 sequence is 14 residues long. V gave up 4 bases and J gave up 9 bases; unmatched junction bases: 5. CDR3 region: CASSGLAGGFEQFF. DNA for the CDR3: TGTGCCAGCAGTGGGCTAGCGGGAGGCTTTGAGCAGTTCTTC.

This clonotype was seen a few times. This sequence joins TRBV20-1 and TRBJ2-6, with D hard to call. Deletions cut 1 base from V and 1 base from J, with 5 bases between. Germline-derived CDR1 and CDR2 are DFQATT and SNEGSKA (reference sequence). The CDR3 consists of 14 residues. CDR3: CSARVGSGANVLTF. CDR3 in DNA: TGCAGTGCTAGAGTAGGGTCTGGGGCCAACGTCCTGACTTTC.

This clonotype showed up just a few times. The CDR3 loop is CASSSPDRGRTDTQYF. CDR3 nucleotide sequence: TGTGCCAGCAGCTCCCCCGACAGGGGGCGAACAGATACGCAGTATTTT. This chain connects TRBV7-9 to TRBJ2-3; 10 nucleotides match TRBD1. The germline CDR1 and CDR2 sequences are SEHNR and FQNEAQ (reference sequence). The CDR3 length is 16 residues. V lost 4 bases, J lost 3 bases, and 7 bases stayed unmatched.

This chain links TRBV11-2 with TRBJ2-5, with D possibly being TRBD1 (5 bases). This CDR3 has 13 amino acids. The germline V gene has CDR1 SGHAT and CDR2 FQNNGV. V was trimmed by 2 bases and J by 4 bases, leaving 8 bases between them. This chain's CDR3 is CASSLQGSETQYF. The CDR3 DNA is TGTGCCAGCAGCTTACAGGGCTCAGAGACCCAGTACTTC. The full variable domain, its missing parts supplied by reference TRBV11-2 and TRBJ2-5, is EAGVAQSPRYKIIEKRQSVAFWCNPISGHATLYWYQQILGQGPKLLIQFQNNGVVDDSQLPKDRFSAERLKGVDSTLKIQPAKLEDSAVYLCASSLQGSETQYFGPGTRLLVL.

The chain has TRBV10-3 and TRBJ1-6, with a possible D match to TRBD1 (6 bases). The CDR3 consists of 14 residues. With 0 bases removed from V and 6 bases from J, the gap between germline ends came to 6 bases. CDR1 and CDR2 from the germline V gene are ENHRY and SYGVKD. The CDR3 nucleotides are TGTGCCATCAGTGAGTCGGGGGCTAATTCACCCCTCCACTTT. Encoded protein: CAISESGANSPLHF.

CDR3 sequence reads: CASSGQGVAYEQYF. Written as DNA, the CDR3 is TGTGCCAGCAGCGGACAGGGAGTGGCCTACGAGCAGTACTTC. The gene calls are TRBV2 and TRBJ2-7; TRBD1 aligns across 8 bases. This CDR3 region has 14 residues. Germline CDR1 is SNHLY and CDR2 is FYNNEI. J lost 2 bases, V lost 6 bases, and 6 bases had no gene match.

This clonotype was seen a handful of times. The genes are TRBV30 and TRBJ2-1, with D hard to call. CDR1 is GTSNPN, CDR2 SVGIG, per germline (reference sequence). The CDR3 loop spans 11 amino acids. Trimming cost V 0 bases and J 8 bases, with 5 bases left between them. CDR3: CAWSVVDEQFF. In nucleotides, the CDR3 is TGTGCCTGGAGTGTAGTTGATGAGCAGTTCTTC.

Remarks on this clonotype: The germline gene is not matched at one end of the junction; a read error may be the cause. CDR3 bases: TGCGCCAGCAGTCCGGACCTCTCTGGAAAAACCATATATTTT. It encodes CASSPDLSGKTIYF. The chain uses TRBV5-1 and TRBJ1-3; D gene uncertain. Germline loops: CDR1 SGHRS, CDR2 YFSETQ. This CDR3 region has 14 residues.

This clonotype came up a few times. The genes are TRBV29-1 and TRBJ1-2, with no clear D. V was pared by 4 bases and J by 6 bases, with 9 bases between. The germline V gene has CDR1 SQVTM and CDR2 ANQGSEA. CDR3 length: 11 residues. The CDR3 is CSVVRGNGYTF. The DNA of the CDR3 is TGCAGCGTTGTCCGGGGTAATGGCTACACCTTC.

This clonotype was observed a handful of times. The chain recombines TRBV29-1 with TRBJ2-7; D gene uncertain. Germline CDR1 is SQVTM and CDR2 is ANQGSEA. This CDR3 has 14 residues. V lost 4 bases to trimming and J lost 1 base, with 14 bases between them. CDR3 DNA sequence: TGCAGCGTTGGTTTCTCGGCTGGTTCCTACGAGCAGTACTTC. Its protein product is CSVGFSAGSYEQYF.

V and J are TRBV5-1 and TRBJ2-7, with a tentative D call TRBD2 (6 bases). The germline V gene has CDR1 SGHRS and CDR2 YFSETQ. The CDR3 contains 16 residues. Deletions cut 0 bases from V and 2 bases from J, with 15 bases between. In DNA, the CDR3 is TGCGCCAGCAGCTTGGACGCCGGGACTCGGACCTACGAGCAGTACTTC. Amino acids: CASSLDAGTRTYEQYF.

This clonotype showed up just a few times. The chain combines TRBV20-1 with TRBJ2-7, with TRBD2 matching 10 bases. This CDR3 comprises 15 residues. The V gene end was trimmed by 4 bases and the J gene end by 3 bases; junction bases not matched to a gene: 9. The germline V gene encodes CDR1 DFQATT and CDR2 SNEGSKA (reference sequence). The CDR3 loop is CSATRTSGAFYEQYF. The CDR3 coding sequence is TGCAGTGCTACCCGGACTAGCGGAGCCTTCTACGAGCAGTACTTC.

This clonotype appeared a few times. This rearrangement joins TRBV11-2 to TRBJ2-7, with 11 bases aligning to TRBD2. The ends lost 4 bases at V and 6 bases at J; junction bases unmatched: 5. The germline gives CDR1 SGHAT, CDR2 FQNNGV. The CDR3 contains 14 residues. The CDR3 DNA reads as TGTGCCAGCAGCTCGGGACTAGCGGCACTCGAGCAGTACTTC. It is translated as CASSSGLAALEQYF.

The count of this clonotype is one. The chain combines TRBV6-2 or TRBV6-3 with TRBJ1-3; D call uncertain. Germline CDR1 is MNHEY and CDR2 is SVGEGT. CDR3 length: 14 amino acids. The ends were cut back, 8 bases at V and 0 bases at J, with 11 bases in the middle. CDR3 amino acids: CASRGRGSGNTIYF. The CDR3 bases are TGTGCCAGCCGTGGCCGGGGCTCTGGAAACACCATATATTTT.

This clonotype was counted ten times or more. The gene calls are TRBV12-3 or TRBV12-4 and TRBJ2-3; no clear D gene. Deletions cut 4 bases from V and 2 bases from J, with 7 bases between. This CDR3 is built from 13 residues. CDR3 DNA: TGTGCCAGCAGTTCCTTGCACACAGATACGCAGTATTTT. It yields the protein CASSSLHTDTQYF.